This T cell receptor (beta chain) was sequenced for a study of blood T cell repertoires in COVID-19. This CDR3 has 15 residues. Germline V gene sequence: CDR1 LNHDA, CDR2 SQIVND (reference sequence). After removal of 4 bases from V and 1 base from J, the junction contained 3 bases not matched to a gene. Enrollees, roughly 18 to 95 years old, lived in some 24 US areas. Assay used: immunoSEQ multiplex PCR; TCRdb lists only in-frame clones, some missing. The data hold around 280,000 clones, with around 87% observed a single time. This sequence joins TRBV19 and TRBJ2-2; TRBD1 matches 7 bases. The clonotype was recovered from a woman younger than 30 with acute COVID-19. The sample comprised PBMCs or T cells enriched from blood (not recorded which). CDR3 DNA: TGTGCCAGTAGTACCGGGACAGTGAACACCGGGGAGCTGTTTTTT. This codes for CASSTGTVNTGELFF.